This T cell receptor (beta chain) was profiled in a study of early T cells in non-severe SARS-CoV-2 infection. The overall study: Alpha and beta chains were unpaired, from unsorted whole-blood bulk RNA.

Findings of the study overall: A preference for anti-spike CD8 responses marked VDJdb matching, which missed private and CD4 specificities.

Germline assignment: CDR1 SEHNR and CDR2 FQNEAQ (reference sequence). This CDR3 has 13 residues. Trimming shortened V by 5 bases and J by 7 bases, and 15 bases separated the two germline ends. Individual cDNA molecules were tagged with unique molecular identifiers, the study reported. TCRdb reprocessed the 5' RACE reads via MiXCR and lists one record per CDR3 protein. This repertoire shows more than 65,000 distinct CDR3 sequences, approximately 13% found once; its top ten account for about 1.3%. At least ten counts were recorded for this clonotype. Antigen specificity is unknown. Material: whole blood. The V call is TRBV7-9, the J call TRBJ2-7, with D possibly TRBD2 on 6 matching bases. The clonotype comes from an adult who was a healthcare worker with PCR-confirmed SARS-CoV-2 infection or an uninfected control (not recorded which). The CDR3 DNA sequence: TGTGCCAGCAGCCCAACGGCGGGGTGGGAGCAGTACTTC. This gives the protein CASSPTAGWEQYF.